This is a list of T cell receptor beta chains from one sample in a study of STAT5B mutations in CD4+ large granular lymphocyte leukemia. Sequencing used immunoSEQ multiplex PCR; TCRdb keeps in-frame clones, though not all of them. The sample has 25,000 to 40,000 clones; about 74% are singletons. Sequenced input: CD4+ T cells from blood buffy coats. Receptors were obtained from a human donor in good health. CDR3s include the opening cysteine and the closing phenylalanine or tryptophan.

V,J,length,CDR3
TRBV7-9,TRBJ2-2,18,CASSRHNGFSWVAGELFF
TRBV6-4,TRBJ2-7,14,CASSESSGAYEQYF
TRBV19,TRBJ2-3,15,CASSSGGGGWDTQYF
TRBV7-6,TRBJ2-2,13,CASSSGDTGELFF
TRBV30,TRBJ2-3,16,CAWRAGLAGLTDTQYF
TRBV7-2,TRBJ2-7,15,CASSQDRSGSYEQYF
TRBV11-3,TRBJ2-7,11,CASSSYYEQYF
TRBV7-2,TRBJ2-1,14,CASSLAGSRWEQFF
TRBV5-4,TRBJ2-2,13,CASSQQGSGELFF
TRBV11-3,TRBJ2-1,14,CASSLVGGPVGQFF
TRBV5-1,TRBJ2-7,14,CASSWTGDSYEQYF
TRBV30,.,14,CASKSSGLPYEQYF
TRBV19,TRBJ2-7,14,CASSSRDRDYGQYF
TRBV5-1,TRBJ1-6,16,CASSLGDSSYNSPLHF
TRBV12-2,TRBJ1-1,14,CASRAPETNTEAFF
TRBV9,TRBJ2-7,15,CASSPQVGPFYEQYF
TRBV5-1,TRBJ1-3,16,CASSGAGTGYRNTIYF
TRBV7-3,TRBJ2-5,11,CASSFLETQYF
TRBV2,TRBJ1-2,14,CASNPRTGGYGYTF
TRBV5-4,TRBJ1-1,16,CASSPDVGALGTEAFF
TRBV19,TRBJ1-3,16,CASSIGGQSSGNTIYF
TRBV4-3,TRBJ1-1,14,CASSRLRGDTEAFF
TRBV19,TRBJ2-7,13,CASRRTGDYEQYF
TRBV30,TRBJ2-1,20,CAWSVTDGWIGGSSYNEQFF
TRBV5-6,TRBJ1-2,13,CASRMGPNYGYTF
TRBV13,TRBJ2-2,16,CASSLAGRGLTGELFF
TRBV2,TRBJ2-1,15,CASRAGTSGGYEQFF
TRBV5-6,TRBJ2-3,18,CASSLRHVDRGLTDTQYF
TRBV11-3,TRBJ2-7,15,CASSYEPQSSYEQYF
TRBV6-1,TRBJ2-7,10,CASSDYEQYF
TRBV27,TRBJ1-4,16,CASRFGAGFANEKLFF
TRBV19,TRBJ1-2,14,CASNPTQGWGGYTF
TRBV27,TRBJ2-7,15,CASSSPLAGVGEQYF
TRBV5-3,TRBJ1-5,18,CARSFRTGLLLSNQPQHF